This TCR beta chain was profiled in a study of cytomegalovirus exposure and HLA in healthy donors. Study information: Some 91 million unique TCRs from HLA-typed donors were held in an early release of data. Genetic ancestry analysis placed approximately 79% of the roughly 400 donors that were genotyped in the Caucasian-associated cluster.

PCR involved 60 Vbeta and 13 Jbeta primers. Using immunoSEQ multiplex PCR, the repertoire was profiled, and TCRdb retains in-frame clones only, with some absent. The data show some 120,000 clones, with 9.5% seen just once and 3% held by the top ten. Study results and limitations: The study flagged about 150 TCR beta chains as cytomegalovirus-associated.

The trim removed 11 bases at V and 8 bases at J, leaving 11 bases unmatched. Germline V gene lookup returns CDR1 MNHNS and CDR2 SASEGT. The CDR3 has 13 amino acids. This clone has a count of ten or more. The antigen remains unidentified. What was sequenced was PBMCs. The V gene is TRBV6-1, the J gene TRBJ2-1; TRBD1 aligns across 8 bases. This TCR was sampled from a man younger than 45 in good health and CMV-seronegative. The CDR3 here is CAGDRGESDEQFF. CDR3 DNA: TGTGCCGGCGACAGGGGTGAATCGGATGAGCAGTTCTTC.